Listed below are T cell receptor beta chains from one sample, sequenced in a study of shared clonotypes between healthy human individuals. The data were produced by immunoSEQ multiplex PCR, yet TCRdb's version contains in-frame clones alone and is incomplete. The profile shows approximately 1,000,000 clones, about four fifths of them singletons. Sequencing was done on a sample of memory CD4+ T cells from PBMCs. The receptors stem from a man aged 18 to 29 in good health. Some clones in this sample may be carry-over from other donors' samples. CDR3s include the opening cysteine and the closing phenylalanine or tryptophan. The D gene is left open where the match is weak. A clone size is listed for some rows: how often the clone was seen (once, few, many), or a class if it is expanded.

.,TRBJ2-1,TRBD1,TRBV7-2,TGTGCCAGCAGTCCAAATCGACAGGGTTACAATGAGCAGTTCTTC,CASSPNRQGYNEQFF
.,TRBJ1-2,.,TRBV29-1,TGCAGCGTTGAATTGACAGCCGTCTACACCTTC,CSVELTAVYTF
.,TRBJ2-7,TRBD2,TRBV5-1,TGCGCCAGCAGCTTCGCGGGAGCGAGCTACGAGCAGTACTTC,CASSFAGASYEQYF
.,TRBJ2-4,TRBD2,TRBV28,TGTGCCAGCAGTCTAGCGGGAGTTAACATTCAGTACTTC,CASSLAGVNIQYF
.,TRBJ2-7,.,TRBV6-5,TGTGCCACCTCTGGGGAGCAGTACTTC,CATSGEQYF
.,TRBJ1-1,TRBD1,TRBV29-1,TGCAGCGCCGTGACAGGGGCCACTGAAGCTTTCTTT,CSAVTGATEAFF
.,TRBJ2-5,.,TRBV5-1,TGCGCCAGCAGCGTCGGAGCAGGACCCCAAGAGACCCAGTACTTC,CASSVGAGPQETQYF
.,TRBJ1-1,.,TRBV28,TGTGCCAGCAGTTTAGGGGGCTCTGAAGCTTTCTTT,CASSLGGSEAFF
.,TRBJ2-2,TRBD2,TRBV5-6,TGTGCCAGCAGCCCGTTGAGCGGGAGAACCGGGGAGCTGTTTTTT,CASSPLSGRTGELFF
few,TRBJ1-1,.,TRBV2,TGTGCCAGCGGTCCGAACACTGAAGCTTTCTTT,CASGPNTEAFF
.,TRBJ2-3,TRBD2,TRBV5-4,TGTGCCAGCAGCTTGGGAACGGGGGGATGGAGCACAGATACGCAGTATTTT,CASSLGTGGWSTDTQYF
.,TRBJ2-3,TRBD2,TRBV6-1,TGTGCCAGCAAGGGACTAGCGGCCCACACAGATACGCAGTATTTT,CASKGLAAHTDTQYF
.,TRBJ2-7,TRBD2,TRBV6-5,TGTGCCAGCAGAAAAAGCGGGAGCTCCTACGAGCAGTACTTC,CASRKSGSSYEQYF
.,TRBJ1-4,TRBD1,TRBV6-4,TGTGCCAGCAGTCGGAGGGTAGGGGGCAAGGGTGAAAAACTGTTTTTT,CASSRRVGGKGEKLFF
.,TRBJ1-2,.,TRBV30,TGTGCCTGGGGGAGCGGGGCCACAGACTACACCTTC,CAWGSGATDYTF
few,TRBJ2-1,.,TRBV18,TGTGCCAGCTCACCATCTCAGGGGAATGAGCAGTTCTTC,CASSPSQGNEQFF
.,TRBJ2-1,TRBD2,TRBV27,TGTGCCAGCAGTCCCCCCGGCGGGAGGGACAATGAGCAGTTCTTC,CASSPPGGRDNEQFF
.,TRBJ2-5,.,TRBV7-2,TGTGCCAGCAGCTTTCAGAGGGGGGCAGGAGAGACCCAGTACTTC,CASSFQRGAGETQYF
.,TRBJ2-3,TRBD1,TRBV19,TGTGCCAGTGCTTACGACAGGGCAAATACGCAGTATTTT,CASAYDRANTQYF
once,TRBJ2-7,.,TRBV7-9,TGTGCCAGCAGACCTGGGGGGTTACCCTACGAGCAGTACTTC,CASRPGGLPYEQYF
few,TRBJ2-3,TRBD2,TRBV7-2,TGTGCCAGCAGCTTGATTGGCGGGAGGACCCGCACAGATACGCAGTATTTT,CASSLIGGRTRTDTQYF
.,TRBJ2-1,.,TRBV30,TGTGCCTGGACCCACAGGTCCGGGGATGAGCAGTTCTTC,CAWTHRSGDEQFF
.,TRBJ2-2,TRBD1,TRBV11-2,TGTGCCAGCAGCACTCCCAGACAGGGCGTCAGAACCGGGGAGCTGTTTTTT,CASSTPRQGVRTGELFF
.,TRBJ1-2,.,TRBV27,TGTGCCAGCAGTTCGCGTCGGGCTATCGTCTATGGCTACACCTTC,CASSSRRAIVYGYTF
few,TRBJ1-2,TRBD1,TRBV7-2,TGTGCCAGCAGCTTAGAATTGGGACAGGGTGGGCACACCTTC,CASSLELGQGGHTF